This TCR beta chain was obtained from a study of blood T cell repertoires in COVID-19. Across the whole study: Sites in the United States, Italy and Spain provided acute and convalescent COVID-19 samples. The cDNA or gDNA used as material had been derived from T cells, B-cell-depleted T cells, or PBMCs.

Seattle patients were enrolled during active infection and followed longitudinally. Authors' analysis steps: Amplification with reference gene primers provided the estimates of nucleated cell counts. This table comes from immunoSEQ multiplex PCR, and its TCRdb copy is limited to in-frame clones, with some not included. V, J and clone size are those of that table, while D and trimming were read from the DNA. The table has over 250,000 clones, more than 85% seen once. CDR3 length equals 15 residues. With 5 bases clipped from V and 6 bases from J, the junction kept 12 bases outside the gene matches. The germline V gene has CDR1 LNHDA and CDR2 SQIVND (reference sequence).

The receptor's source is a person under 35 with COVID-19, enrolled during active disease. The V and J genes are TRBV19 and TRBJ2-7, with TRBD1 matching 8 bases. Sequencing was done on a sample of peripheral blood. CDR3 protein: CASSWVTGAGVEQYF. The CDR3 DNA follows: TGTGCCAGTAGTTGGGTGACAGGGGCAGGCGTCGAGCAGTACTTC.